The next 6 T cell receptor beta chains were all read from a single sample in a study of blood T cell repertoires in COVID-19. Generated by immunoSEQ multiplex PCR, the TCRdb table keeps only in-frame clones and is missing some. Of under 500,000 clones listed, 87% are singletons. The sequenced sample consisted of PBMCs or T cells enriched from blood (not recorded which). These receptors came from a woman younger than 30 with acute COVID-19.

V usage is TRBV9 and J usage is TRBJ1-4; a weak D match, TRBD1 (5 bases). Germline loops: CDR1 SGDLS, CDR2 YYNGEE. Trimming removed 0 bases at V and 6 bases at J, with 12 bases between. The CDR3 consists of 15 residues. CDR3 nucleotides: TGTGCCAGCAGCGTAGGTTGGGGGAGGCATGAAAAACTGTTTTTT. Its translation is CASSVGWGRHEKLFF.

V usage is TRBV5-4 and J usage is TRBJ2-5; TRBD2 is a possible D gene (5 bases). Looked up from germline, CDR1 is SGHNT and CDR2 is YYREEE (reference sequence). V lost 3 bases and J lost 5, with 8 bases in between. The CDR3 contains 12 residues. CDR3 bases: TGTGCCAGCAGCTGGGGAGAGGAGACCCAGTACTTC. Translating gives CASSWGEETQYF.

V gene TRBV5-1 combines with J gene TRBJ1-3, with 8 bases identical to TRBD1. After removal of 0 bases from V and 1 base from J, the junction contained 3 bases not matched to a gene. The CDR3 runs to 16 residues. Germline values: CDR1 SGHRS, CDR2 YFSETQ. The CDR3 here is CASSLGQGHSGNTIYF. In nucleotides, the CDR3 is TGCGCCAGCAGCTTGGGACAGGGGCATTCTGGAAACACCATATATTTT.

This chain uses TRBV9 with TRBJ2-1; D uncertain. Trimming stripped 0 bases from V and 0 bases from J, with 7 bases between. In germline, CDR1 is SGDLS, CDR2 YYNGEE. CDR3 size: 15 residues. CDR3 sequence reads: CASSVAVSSYNEQFF. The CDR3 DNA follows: TGTGCCAGCAGCGTAGCGGTTAGCTCCTACAATGAGCAGTTCTTC.

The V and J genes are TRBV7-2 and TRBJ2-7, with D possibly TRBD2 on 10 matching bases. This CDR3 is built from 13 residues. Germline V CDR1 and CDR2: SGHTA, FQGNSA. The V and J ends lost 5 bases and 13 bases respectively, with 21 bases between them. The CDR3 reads CASSGTGSGRAYF. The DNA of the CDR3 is TGTGCCAGCAGCGGGACAGGGAGCGGGAGGGCCTACTTC.

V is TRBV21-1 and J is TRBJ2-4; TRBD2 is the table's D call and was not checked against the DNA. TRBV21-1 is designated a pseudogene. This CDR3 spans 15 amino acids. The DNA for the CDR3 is TGTGCCAGCTGGCTAGCGGGAGAGGACAAAAACATTCAGTACTTC. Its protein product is CASWLAGEDKNIQYF.